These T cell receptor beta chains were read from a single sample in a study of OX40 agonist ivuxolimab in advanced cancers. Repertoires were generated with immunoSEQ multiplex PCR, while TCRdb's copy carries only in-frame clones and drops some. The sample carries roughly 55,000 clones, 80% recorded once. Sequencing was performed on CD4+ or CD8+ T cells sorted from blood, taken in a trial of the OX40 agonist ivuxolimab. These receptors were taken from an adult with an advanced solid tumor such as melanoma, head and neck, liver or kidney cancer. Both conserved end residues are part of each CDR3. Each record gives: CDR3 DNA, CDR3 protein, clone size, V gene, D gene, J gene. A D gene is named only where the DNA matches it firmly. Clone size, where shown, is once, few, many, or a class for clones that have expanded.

cdr3_nt: TGTGCCAGCAGCCGACAGGGTGTCTACGAGCAGTACTTC
cdr3_aa: CASSRQGVYEQYF
clone_size: few
v_call: TRBV14
d_call: TRBD1
j_call: TRBJ2-7

cdr3_nt: TGTGCCAGCAGTTACCCGATTGGTACAGATACGCAGTATTTT
cdr3_aa: CASSYPIGTDTQYF
clone_size: .
v_call: TRBV6-6
d_call: .
j_call: TRBJ2-3

cdr3_nt: TGCGCCAGCAGCGTTACTAGCGAAAAGACCCAGTACTTC
cdr3_aa: CASSVTSEKTQYF
clone_size: few
v_call: TRBV5-1
d_call: TRBD2
j_call: TRBJ2-5

cdr3_nt: TGCGCCAGCAGCTTGGGTTCAGGGGAGAGCTATGGCTACACCTTC
cdr3_aa: CASSLGSGESYGYTF
clone_size: medium-sized
v_call: TRBV5-1
d_call: .
j_call: TRBJ1-2

cdr3_nt: TGCAGCGCCGGGACAGGCTATGGCTACACCTTC
cdr3_aa: CSAGTGYGYTF
clone_size: .
v_call: TRBV29-1
d_call: TRBD1
j_call: TRBJ1-2

cdr3_nt: TGTGCCAGTAGTATCCGGACAGGGGTGAACTATGGCTACACCTTC
cdr3_aa: CASSIRTGVNYGYTF
clone_size: few
v_call: TRBV19
d_call: TRBD1
j_call: TRBJ1-2

cdr3_nt: TGTGCCAGCTCACCGGGCCCGACCCTTGAAAAACTGTTTTTT
cdr3_aa: CASSPGPTLEKLFF
clone_size: .
v_call: TRBV18
d_call: .
j_call: TRBJ1-4

cdr3_nt: TGTGCCAGCAGCCCCGAGGGGGCCGGTGAGCAGTTCTTC
cdr3_aa: CASSPEGAGEQFF
clone_size: .
v_call: TRBV7-3
d_call: TRBD1
j_call: TRBJ2-1

cdr3_nt: TGCAGCGTTGGGTCCGGGACAGGGGGACGCGAGCAGTACTTC
cdr3_aa: CSVGSGTGGREQYF
clone_size: few
v_call: TRBV29-1
d_call: TRBD1
j_call: TRBJ2-7

cdr3_nt: TGTGCCAGCAGCCCGGGACAGGAAGGCGAAAAACTGTTTTTT
cdr3_aa: CASSPGQEGEKLFF
clone_size: .
v_call: TRBV7-2
d_call: TRBD1
j_call: TRBJ1-4

cdr3_nt: TGCAGTGCCGGGGTTGGCTACACCTTC
cdr3_aa: CSAGVGYTF
clone_size: .
v_call: TRBV20-1
d_call: .
j_call: TRBJ1-2

cdr3_nt: TGTGCCAGCAGCTTAGCGCAGGGAGGTGGCACTGAAGCTTTCTTT
cdr3_aa: CASSLAQGGGTEAFF
clone_size: .
v_call: TRBV7-9
d_call: .
j_call: TRBJ1-1

cdr3_nt: TGTGCCAGCAGCTTGCGAAGGGGGGAGACCGGGGAGCTGTTTTTT
cdr3_aa: CASSLRRGETGELFF
clone_size: .
v_call: TRBV5-4
d_call: .
j_call: TRBJ2-2

cdr3_nt: TGTGCCAGCAGTTCCGCCTCCTACAATGAGCAGTTCTTC
cdr3_aa: CASSSASYNEQFF
clone_size: once
v_call: TRBV27
d_call: .
j_call: TRBJ2-1

cdr3_nt: TGCGCCAGCAGCCAAGATACAGGGTTCGCGCAGTATGGCTACACCTTC
cdr3_aa: CASSQDTGFAQYGYTF
clone_size: once
v_call: TRBV4-1
d_call: .
j_call: TRBJ1-2

cdr3_nt: TGTGCCAGCAGCGCAACTTTAAACCCTAATGAAAAACTGTTTTTT
cdr3_aa: CASSATLNPNEKLFF
clone_size: .
v_call: TRBV9
d_call: .
j_call: TRBJ1-4

cdr3_nt: TGTGCCAGCAGCTTAGGAGAGGGTACTGAAGCTTTCTTT
cdr3_aa: CASSLGEGTEAFF
clone_size: once
v_call: TRBV11-3
d_call: .
j_call: TRBJ1-1

cdr3_nt: TGCGCCAGCAGCTTGGACACACTAAGAGGCTATGGCTACACCTTC
cdr3_aa: CASSLDTLRGYGYTF
clone_size: once
v_call: TRBV5-1
d_call: .
j_call: TRBJ1-2

cdr3_nt: TGTGCCAGTAGTATAGATCCCCAGGGTACTGAAGCTTTCTTT
cdr3_aa: CASSIDPQGTEAFF
clone_size: .
v_call: TRBV19
d_call: .
j_call: TRBJ1-1

cdr3_nt: TGTGCCAGCAGGCCCGAGGGTCAGGGAAGCTATGGCTACACCTTC
cdr3_aa: CASRPEGQGSYGYTF
clone_size: .
v_call: TRBV6-1
d_call: .
j_call: TRBJ1-2

cdr3_nt: TGTGCCAGCAGCACCTACGGGACAGGAGAGGACAATGAGCAGTTCTTC
cdr3_aa: CASSTYGTGEDNEQFF
clone_size: .
v_call: TRBV5-6
d_call: TRBD1
j_call: TRBJ2-1

cdr3_nt: TGCGCCAGCAGTACAAGCGGGGGGGCCGGTGAGCAGTTCTTC
cdr3_aa: CASSTSGGAGEQFF
clone_size: once
v_call: TRBV10-2
d_call: TRBD2
j_call: TRBJ2-1

cdr3_nt: TGTGCCAGCAGCTCCGGCAGTGGAAACGAGCAGTACTTC
cdr3_aa: CASSSGSGNEQYF
clone_size: .
v_call: TRBV7-2
d_call: .
j_call: TRBJ2-7

cdr3_nt: TGTGCCAGCAGCTCCGTTGGGGCCCGGGGAGATACGCAGTATTTT
cdr3_aa: CASSSVGARGDTQYF
clone_size: .
v_call: TRBV7-2
d_call: .
j_call: TRBJ2-3

cdr3_nt: TGTGCCAGCAGCTCTTGGGACCGGGCTTTCTTT
cdr3_aa: CASSSWDRAFF
clone_size: .
v_call: TRBV11-2
d_call: .
j_call: TRBJ1-1

cdr3_nt: TGTGCCAGTAGTATGAGGACTGGAACAGATACGCAGTATTTT
cdr3_aa: CASSMRTGTDTQYF
clone_size: .
v_call: TRBV19
d_call: .
j_call: TRBJ2-3

cdr3_nt: TGTGCCAGCAGCTTAGATTCCCTAAAAAACATTCAGTACTTC
cdr3_aa: CASSLDSLKNIQYF
clone_size: .
v_call: TRBV7-9
d_call: .
j_call: TRBJ2-4

cdr3_nt: TGTGCCAGCTCCCACGACAGGGGCGGCAACTATGGCTACACCTTC
cdr3_aa: CASSHDRGGNYGYTF
clone_size: .
v_call: TRBV18
d_call: TRBD1
j_call: TRBJ1-2

cdr3_nt: TGCGCCAGCAGGCGGGAGGCCTACACAGATACGCAGTATTTT
cdr3_aa: CASRREAYTDTQYF
clone_size: .
v_call: TRBV5-1
d_call: TRBD2
j_call: TRBJ2-3

cdr3_nt: TGTGCCAGCAGCGTAGGTGAGGGTAGCCTGTTTTTT
cdr3_aa: CASSVGEGSLFF
clone_size: .
v_call: TRBV9
d_call: .
j_call: TRBJ1-4

cdr3_nt: TGTGCCAGCAGCCAGCAAACAGGGAAGGGTAATGAAAAACTGTTTTTT
cdr3_aa: CASSQQTGKGNEKLFF
clone_size: once
v_call: TRBV7-2
d_call: .
j_call: TRBJ1-4

cdr3_nt: TGTGCCAGCAGTTACGCCGCTCGGATTAACACTGAAGCTTTCTTT
cdr3_aa: CASSYAARINTEAFF
clone_size: .
v_call: TRBV6-5
d_call: .
j_call: TRBJ1-1

cdr3_nt: TGTGCCAGTAGTGCAACTAGCGGCCTAGCAGATACGCAGTATTTT
cdr3_aa: CASSATSGLADTQYF
clone_size: .
v_call: TRBV19
d_call: TRBD2
j_call: TRBJ2-3

cdr3_nt: TGTGCCAGTACTCAACTAGCGGGGAACACCGGGGAGCTGTTTTTT
cdr3_aa: CASTQLAGNTGELFF
clone_size: .
v_call: TRBV19
d_call: TRBD2
j_call: TRBJ2-2

cdr3_nt: TGTGCCAGCAGCTTGGGCACTGGTTCCTACAATGAGCAGTTCTTC
cdr3_aa: CASSLGTGSYNEQFF
clone_size: .
v_call: TRBV5-8
d_call: .
j_call: TRBJ2-1

cdr3_nt: TGTGCCAGCAGCTCCCTTAGCGGGGGGCCGTGGGAGCAGTACTTC
cdr3_aa: CASSSLSGGPWEQYF
clone_size: .
v_call: TRBV7-2
d_call: TRBD2
j_call: TRBJ2-7

cdr3_nt: TGTGCCAGCAGCTCCCCCGTTGGCCAGGGGGGTTTCTATGGCTACACCTTC
cdr3_aa: CASSSPVGQGGFYGYTF
clone_size: .
v_call: TRBV7-8
d_call: TRBD1
j_call: TRBJ1-2

cdr3_nt: TGTGCCAGCAGTATAAACCGATGGCTCGGCTACACCTTC
cdr3_aa: CASSINRWLGYTF
clone_size: .
v_call: TRBV6-4
d_call: .
j_call: TRBJ1-2

cdr3_nt: TGTGCCAGCATTCGGGACAGCGGAACAGTAACCATGAACACTGAAGCTTTCTTT
cdr3_aa: CASIRDSGTVTMNTEAFF
clone_size: .
v_call: TRBV2
d_call: TRBD1
j_call: TRBJ1-1

cdr3_nt: TGTGCCAGCAGGACTGGACCGAACACCGGGGAGCTGTTTTTT
cdr3_aa: CASRTGPNTGELFF
clone_size: .
v_call: TRBV6-5
d_call: .
j_call: TRBJ2-2

cdr3_nt: TGCGCCAGCAGTCCCGGACAGGGAAGGTACAATGAGCAGTTCTTC
cdr3_aa: CASSPGQGRYNEQFF
clone_size: .
v_call: TRBV5-1
d_call: TRBD1
j_call: TRBJ2-1

cdr3_nt: TGCGCCAGCAGTGAAACTCTGACGGCTGGGGAGCTGTTTTTT
cdr3_aa: CASSETLTAGELFF
clone_size: .
v_call: TRBV10-1
d_call: .
j_call: TRBJ2-2

cdr3_nt: TGTGCCAGTAGTATAAGCTCCTCCCTAGAGACCCAGTACTTC
cdr3_aa: CASSISSSLETQYF
clone_size: .
v_call: TRBV19
d_call: .
j_call: TRBJ2-5

cdr3_nt: TGCGCCAGCAGTTCTGGGACTAGCGGGCAAAGGCAGTTCTTC
cdr3_aa: CASSSGTSGQRQFF
clone_size: .
v_call: TRBV10-2
d_call: TRBD2
j_call: TRBJ2-1

cdr3_nt: TGTGCCAGCAGCTTGGAAGGGCATCAGCCCCAGCATTTT
cdr3_aa: CASSLEGHQPQHF
clone_size: few
v_call: TRBV5-5
d_call: .
j_call: TRBJ1-5

cdr3_nt: TGCGCCAGCAAGGCGGGAGGGGGAGATACGCAGTATTTT
cdr3_aa: CASKAGGGDTQYF
clone_size: .
v_call: TRBV5-1
d_call: TRBD2
j_call: TRBJ2-3